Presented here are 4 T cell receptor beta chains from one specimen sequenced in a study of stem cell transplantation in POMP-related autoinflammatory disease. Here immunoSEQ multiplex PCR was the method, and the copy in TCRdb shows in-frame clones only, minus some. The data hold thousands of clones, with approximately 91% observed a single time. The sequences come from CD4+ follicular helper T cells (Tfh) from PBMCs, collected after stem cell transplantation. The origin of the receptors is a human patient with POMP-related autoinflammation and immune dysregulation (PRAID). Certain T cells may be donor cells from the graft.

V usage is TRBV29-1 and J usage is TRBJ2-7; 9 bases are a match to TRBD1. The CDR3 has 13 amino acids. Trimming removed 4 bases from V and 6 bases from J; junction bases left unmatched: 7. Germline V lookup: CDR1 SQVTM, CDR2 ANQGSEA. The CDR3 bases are TGCAGCGTTGCGGTACAGGGGGCGAGCGAGCAGTACTTC. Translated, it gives CSVAVQGASEQYF.

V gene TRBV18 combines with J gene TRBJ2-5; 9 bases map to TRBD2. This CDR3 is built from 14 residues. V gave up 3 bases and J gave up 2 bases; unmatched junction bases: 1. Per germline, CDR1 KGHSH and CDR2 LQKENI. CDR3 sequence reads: CASSPTSGQETQYF. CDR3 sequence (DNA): TGTGCCAGCTCACCGACTAGCGGTCAAGAGACCCAGTACTTC. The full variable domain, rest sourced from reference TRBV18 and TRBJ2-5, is NAGVMQNPRHLVRRRGQEARLRCSPMKGHSHVYWYRQLPEEGLKFMVYLQKENIIDESGMPKERFSAEFPKEGPSILRIQQVVRGDSAAYFCASSPTSGQETQYFGPGTRLLVL.

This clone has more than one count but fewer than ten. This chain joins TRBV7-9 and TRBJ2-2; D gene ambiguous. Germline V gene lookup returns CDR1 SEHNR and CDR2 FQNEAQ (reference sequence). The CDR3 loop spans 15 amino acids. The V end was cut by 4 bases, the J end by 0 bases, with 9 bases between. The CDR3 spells CASSSWAANTGELFF. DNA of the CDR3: TGTGCCAGCAGCTCGTGGGCCGCGAACACCGGGGAGCTGTTTTTT.

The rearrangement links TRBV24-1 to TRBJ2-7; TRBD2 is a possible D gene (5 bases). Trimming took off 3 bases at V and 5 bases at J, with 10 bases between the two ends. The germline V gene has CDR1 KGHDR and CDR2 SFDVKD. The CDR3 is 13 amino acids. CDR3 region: CATSDGSVHEQYF. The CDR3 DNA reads TGTGCCACCAGTGATGGGAGTGTCCACGAGCAGTACTTC.